This entry concerns a single T cell receptor beta chain. Germline values: CDR1 SEHNR, CDR2 FQNEAQ (reference sequence). V was clipped by 4 bases and J by 4 bases, with 8 bases between them. The CDR3 covers 13 residues. Participant age was roughly 18 to 95 years, and participants resided in about two dozen US areas. Per the authors' pipeline: Amplification from reference gene primers served as the basis for estimated nucleated cell counts. Repertoires were generated with immunoSEQ multiplex PCR, while TCRdb's copy carries only in-frame clones and drops some. The V and J calls and clone size come from that table; D and trimming were worked out from the DNA. This sample has 160,000 or so clones, with approximately 86% found just once. The data originate from a study of blood T cell repertoires in COVID-19. Background on the study: Sources were T cells, B-cell-depleted T cells, or PBMCs; the material itself was cDNA or gDNA.

The TCR sequence derives from a man aged 55-75 years who had recovered from COVID-19. The specimen sequenced was PBMCs or T cells enriched from blood (not recorded which). The chain couples TRBV7-9 to TRBJ1-3; D is possibly TRBD1 (6 bases). The CDR3 region is CASSSGDGNTIYF. The CDR3 DNA follows: TGTGCCAGCAGCTCAGGGGACGGAAACACCATATATTTT.